The 21 T cell receptor beta chains in this list originate from one sample, sequenced in a study of shared clonotypes between healthy human individuals. Sequencing was performed with immunoSEQ multiplex PCR; in TCRdb, only in-frame clones are kept and a portion is missing. The sample includes millions of clones, approximately 95% of them seen just once. Sequenced sample: naive CD4+ T cells from PBMCs. Subset indicated: CD45RA+ positively selected. All receptors come from a man aged 18 to 30 in good health. Some clones in this sample may be carry-over from other donors' samples.

The chain carries TRBV30 and TRBJ1-1; 9 bases are a match to TRBD1. V shed 4 bases and J 2 bases; nucleotides not matched to a gene: 8. Germline CDR1 reads GTSNPN; CDR2 reads SVGIG (reference sequence). This CDR3 comprises 15 residues. The CDR3 sequence is CAWMDRGRGNTEAFF. The CDR3 bases are TGTGCCTGGATGGACAGGGGAAGGGGAAACACTGAAGCTTTCTTT. The variable domain in full, completed from reference TRBV30 and TRBJ1-1, reads SQTIHQWPATLVQPVGSPLSLECTVEGTSNPNLYWYRQAAGRGLQLLFYSVGIGQISSEVPQNLSASRPQDRQFILSSKKLLLSDSGFYLCAWMDRGRGNTEAFFGQGTRLTVV.

The genes are TRBV7-2 and TRBJ1-6; D gene uncertain. The CDR3 totals 13 residues. CDR1 is SGHTA, CDR2 FQGNSA, per germline. The V and J ends lost 1 base and 6 bases respectively, with 4 bases between them. Here the CDR3 reads CASSLETNSPLHF. The CDR3 bases are TGTGCCAGCAGCTTAGAGACTAATTCACCCCTCCACTTT.

This chain connects TRBV5-1 to TRBJ1-2, with a tentative D call TRBD1 (5 bases). CDR3 length: 15 residues. V dropped 9 bases and J dropped 3 bases, with 21 bases sitting between them. Germline V lookup: CDR1 SGHRS, CDR2 YFSETQ. The CDR3 is CATKNLSGTDYGYTF. CDR3 coding DNA: TGCGCCACCAAAAATTTGTCCGGGACGGACTATGGCTACACCTTC.

V is TRBV18 and J is TRBJ2-5; 7 positions agree with TRBD2. The V gene end was trimmed by 0 bases and the J gene end by 7 bases; junction bases not matched to a gene: 5. The germline gives CDR1 KGHSH, CDR2 LQKENI. The CDR3 sequence is 14 residues long. The chain's CDR3 is CASSPPGRAATQYF. The CDR3 DNA is TGTGCCAGCTCACCACCTGGGAGGGCCGCGACCCAGTACTTC. Variable domain in full (rest from reference TRBV18 and TRBJ2-5): NAGVMQNPRHLVRRRGQEARLRCSPMKGHSHVYWYRQLPEEGLKFMVYLQKENIIDESGMPKERFSAEFPKEGPSILRIQQVVRGDSAAYFCASSPPGRAATQYFGPGTRLLVL.

The chain joins TRBV19 to TRBJ1-2; TRBD1 aligns across 8 bases. There are 15 residues in the CDR3. The junction had 8 bases not matched to a gene; V was cut back by 4 bases and J by 4 bases. The germline V gene has CDR1 LNHDA and CDR2 SQIVND (reference sequence). The CDR3 DNA is TGTGCCAGTAGTAAGTCGACAGGGGAGGCCTATGGCTACACCTTC. It translates to CASSKSTGEAYGYTF.

V usage is TRBV28 and J usage is TRBJ2-3; maybe TRBD2 (5 bases). Trimming took 2 bases from V and 2 from J, leaving 14 bases between them. Per the germline V gene, CDR1 is MDHEN and CDR2 is SYDVKM. This CDR3 contains 16 residues. CDR3: CASSLRRLRDTDTQYF. CDR3 nucleotide sequence: TGTGCCAGCAGTTTAAGGCGGCTTCGGGACACAGATACGCAGTATTTT.

The chain employs TRBV28 and TRBJ1-2; 7 bases line up with TRBD1. J gave up 2 bases and V 3 bases, and 9 bases lay outside the gene matches. Germline V gene lookup returns CDR1 MDHEN and CDR2 SYDVKM. The CDR3 covers 16 residues. As DNA, the CDR3 is TGTGCCAGCAGTTTCTTAACCGGGACAGCGAACTATGGCTACACCTTC. It specifies CASSFLTGTANYGYTF.

The gene calls are TRBV29-1 and TRBJ2-3; D not resolved. In germline, CDR1 is SQVTM, CDR2 ANQGSEA. The germline V and J ends were trimmed by 7 bases and 1 base, with 12 bases remaining between them. The CDR3 runs 13 residues. The DNA of the CDR3 is TGCAGCGGCGCCTCACCGGGCACAGATACGCAGTATTTT. Residues: CSGASPGTDTQYF.

In regard to this clone: Other nucleotide sequences from this sample produce the same CDR3. The rearrangement joins TRBV28 to TRBJ2-7; TRBD1 matches at 9 bases. The trim removed 6 bases at V and 2 bases at J, leaving 8 bases unmatched. This CDR3 region has 15 residues. Germline V CDR1 and CDR2: MDHEN, SYDVKM. The CDR3 reads CASSSGQGTPYEQYF. The DNA of the CDR3 is TGTGCCAGCAGCTCCGGACAGGGGACCCCCTACGAGCAGTACTTC.

This clone was recorded only once. Here the CDR3 DNA reads TGTGCCAGCAGCGTGTCGGCGTTGGGCTATGGCTACACCTTC. Encoded protein: CASSVSALGYGYTF. The chain couples TRBV9 to TRBJ1-2; D not certain. Germline V gene data show CDR1 as SGDLS and CDR2 as YYNGEE. The V end lost 2 bases, the J end lost 4 bases, and 12 bases lay between the germline ends. The CDR3 consists of 14 residues. Full variable domain (outside the CDR3, taken from reference TRBV9 and TRBJ1-2): DSGVTQTPKHLITATGQRVTLRCSPRSGDLSVYWYQQSLDQGLQFLIQYYNGEERAKGNILERFSAQQFPDLHSELNLSSLELGDSALYFCASSVSALGYGYTFGSGTRLTVV.

This chain uses TRBV18 with TRBJ2-1, with 12 bases that match TRBD2. Germline V gene data show CDR1 as KGHSH and CDR2 as LQKENI. The CDR3 is 17 residues long. The trim removed 3 bases at V and 9 bases at J, leaving 12 bases unmatched. Here the CDR3 DNA reads TGTGCCAGCTCACCTTTAGTGGTACTAGCGGGAGGAGGTGAGCAGTTCTTC. As protein: CASSPLVVLAGGGEQFF.

The J gene is TRBJ1-1, the V gene TRBV27; a possible D gene is TRBD1 (6 bases). Trimming cost V 4 bases and J 0 bases, with 18 bases left between them. Germline V gives CDR1 MNHEY, CDR2 SMNVEV (reference sequence). This CDR3 spans 17 amino acids. CDR3 residues: CASSSPSSGTMNTEAFF. The DNA of the CDR3 is TGTGCCAGCAGTTCCCCTAGCAGCGGGACAATGAACACTGAAGCTTTCTTT.

V and J are TRBV18 and TRBJ1-1; D is unresolved. The ends were cut back, 4 bases at V and 1 base at J, with 10 bases in the middle. The CDR3 consists of 14 residues. Per germline, CDR1 KGHSH and CDR2 LQKENI. CDR3 sequence: CASSLTRQNTEAFF. The CDR3 DNA reads TGTGCCAGCTCACTCACCAGACAGAACACTGAAGCTTTCTTT. Using reference TRBV18 and TRBJ1-1 for the parts outside the CDR3, the full variable domain is NAGVMQNPRHLVRRRGQEARLRCSPMKGHSHVYWYRQLPEEGLKFMVYLQKENIIDESGMPKERFSAEFPKEGPSILRIQQVVRGDSAAYFCASSLTRQNTEAFFGQGTRLTVV.

This clone was recorded only once. The J gene is TRBJ2-4, the V gene TRBV27, with D perhaps matching TRBD1 (6 bases). The length of the CDR3 is 16 residues. Germline V CDR1 and CDR2: MNHEY, SMNVEV (reference sequence). V was pared by 9 bases and J by 1 base, with 19 bases between. CDR3 loop: CARGTYLGGAKNIQYF. Here the CDR3 DNA reads TGTGCCAGGGGGACATACCTCGGTGGGGCCAAAAACATTCAGTACTTC.

J is TRBJ2-2 and V is TRBV11-2; 10 bases fit TRBD1. CDR1 and CDR2 (germline): SGHAT, FQNNGV. The CDR3 totals 17 residues. J was trimmed by 4 bases and V by 4 bases; bases with no gene match: 9. The CDR3, as DNA: TGTGCCAGCAGCTCCCGCCGGGACAGGGGAAGCACCGGGGAGCTGTTTTTT. Protein product: CASSSRRDRGSTGELFF.

The V call is TRBV5-6, the J call TRBJ1-4; 10 bases align to TRBD1. Germline V gives CDR1 SGHDT, CDR2 YYEEEE. CDR3 size: 18 residues. J gave up 7 bases and V 4 bases, and 16 bases lay outside the gene matches. In DNA, the CDR3 is TGTGCCAGCAGCCACCATAAACCGACAGGGGGCGAGGGTGAAAAACTGTTTTTT. It translates to CASSHHKPTGGEGEKLFF.

The gene calls are TRBV9 and TRBJ2-1; 8 bases line up with TRBD2. Germline V gene sequence: CDR1 SGDLS, CDR2 YYNGEE. This CDR3 is 17 amino acids long. With V trimmed by 0 bases and J by 3 bases, 8 bases remained unmatched. The CDR3 reads CASSVDHGLAYYNEQFF. As DNA, the CDR3 is TGTGCCAGCAGCGTAGATCATGGACTAGCCTACTACAATGAGCAGTTCTTC.

The gene calls are TRBV4-1 and TRBJ2-1; 12 bases are shared with TRBD2. This CDR3 is built from 17 residues. CDR1 is MGHRA, CDR2 YSYEKL, per germline. The V segment lost 3 bases and the J segment 5 bases; nucleotides outside the gene matches: 8. The CDR3 here is CASSHPQASGRDNEQFF. As DNA, the CDR3 is TGCGCCAGCAGCCACCCCCAAGCTAGCGGGAGGGACAATGAGCAGTTCTTC.

A note on this clone: This specimen includes other DNA sequences encoding the same CDR3. This sequence joins TRBV28 and TRBJ2-3, with TRBD2 matching over 7 bases. J gave up 0 bases and V 3 bases, and 6 bases lay outside the gene matches. The CDR3 contains 16 residues. Germline V gene sequence: CDR1 MDHEN, CDR2 SYDVKM. DNA of the CDR3: TGTGCCAGCAGTTTGGGGCTAGCGGTGAGCACAGATACGCAGTATTTT. Translation gives CASSLGLAVSTDTQYF. Complete variable domain (other parts from reference TRBV28 and TRBJ2-3): DVKVTQSSRYLVKRTGEKVFLECVQDMDHENMFWYRQDPGLGLRLIYFSYDVKMKEKGDIPEGYSVSREKKERFSLILESASTNQTSMYLCASSLGLAVSTDTQYFGPGTRLTVL.

The V call is TRBV6-5, the J call TRBJ2-5; tentatively, D is TRBD2 (6 bases). The germline V and J ends were trimmed by 6 bases and 7 bases, with 15 bases remaining between them. The CDR3 is 13 residues long. Per the germline V gene, CDR1 is MNHEY and CDR2 is SVGAGI. The CDR3 protein is CASRAIRGGTQYF. DNA of the CDR3: TGTGCCAGCAGGGCAATAAGGGGAGGGACCCAGTACTTC.

This chain links TRBV6-1 with TRBJ2-7; tentatively, D is TRBD2 (6 bases). The V and J ends lost 3 bases and 6 bases respectively, with 24 bases between them. This CDR3 is built from 17 residues. In germline, CDR1 is MNHNS, CDR2 SASEGT. The CDR3 sequence is CASSDWGRATGTREQYF. The CDR3 DNA sequence: TGTGCCAGCAGTGACTGGGGTAGGGCGACCGGGACTCGCGAGCAGTACTTC.